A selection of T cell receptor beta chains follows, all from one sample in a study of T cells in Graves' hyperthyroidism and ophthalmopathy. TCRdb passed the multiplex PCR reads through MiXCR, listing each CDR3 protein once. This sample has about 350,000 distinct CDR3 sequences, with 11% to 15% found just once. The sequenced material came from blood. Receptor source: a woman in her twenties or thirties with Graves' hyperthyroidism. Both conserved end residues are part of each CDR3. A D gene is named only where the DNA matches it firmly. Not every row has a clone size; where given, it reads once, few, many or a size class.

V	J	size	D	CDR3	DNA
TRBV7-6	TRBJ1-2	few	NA	CASSLGQGRSGYTF	TGTGCCAGCAGCTTAGGTCAGGGCAGGAGTGGCTACACCTTC
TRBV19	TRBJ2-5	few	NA	CATSGLKETQYF	TGTGCCACATCCGGATTAAAAGAGACCCAGTACTTC
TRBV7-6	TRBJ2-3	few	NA	CASSPASESTDTQYF	TGTGCCAGCAGCCCTGCTAGCGAAAGCACAGATACGCAGTATTTT
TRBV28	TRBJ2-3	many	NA	CASSLGGAGLFTDTQYF	TGTGCCAGCAGTTTAGGTGGTGCGGGACTGTTCACAGATACGCAGTATTTT
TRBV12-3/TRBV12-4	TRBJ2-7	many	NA	CASSWDSSYEQYF	TGTGCCAGCAGCTGGGACTCCTCCTACGAGCAGTACTTC
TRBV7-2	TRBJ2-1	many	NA	CASSRTVSYNEQFF	TGTGCCAGCAGCCGGACGGTCTCCTACAATGAGCAGTTCTTC
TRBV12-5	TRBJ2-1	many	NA	CASGSLGNEQFF	TGTGCTAGTGGTTCTTTGGGGAATGAGCAGTTCTTC
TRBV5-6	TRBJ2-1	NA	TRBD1	CASSFGWTGIYNEQFF	TGTGCCAGCAGCTTCGGTTGGACAGGTATCTACAATGAGCAGTTCTTC
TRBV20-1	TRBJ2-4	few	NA	CSARGSQAKNIQYF	TGCAGTGCTAGGGGGAGTCAAGCCAAAAACATTCAGTACTTC
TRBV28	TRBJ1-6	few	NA	CASSFYRDINSPLHF	TGTGCCAGCAGTTTTTACAGGGATATAAATTCACCCCTCCACTTT
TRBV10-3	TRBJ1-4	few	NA	CAAKGRNNEKLFF	TGTGCCGCAAAGGGACGGAATAATGAAAAACTGTTTTTT
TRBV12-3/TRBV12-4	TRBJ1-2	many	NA	CASSLSSHYGYTF	TGTGCCAGCAGTTTGTCTTCGCACTATGGCTACACCTTC
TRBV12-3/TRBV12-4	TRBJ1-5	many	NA	CASSFWGSSNQPQHF	TGTGCCAGCAGTTTTTGGGGATCTAGCAATCAGCCCCAGCATTTT
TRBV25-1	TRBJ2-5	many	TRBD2	CASRGGLAGEETQYF	TGTGCCAGCAGGGGGGGACTAGCGGGAGAAGAGACCCAGTACTTC
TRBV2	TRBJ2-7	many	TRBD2	CATRETTTAGASYEQYF	TGTGCCACCAGGGAGACAACGACCGCGGGAGCCTCCTACGAGCAGTACTTC
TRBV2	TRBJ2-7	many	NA	CASSEEAVPYRAPYEQYF	TGTGCCAGCAGTGAAGAAGCGGTACCCTACAGGGCTCCCTACGAGCAGTACTTC
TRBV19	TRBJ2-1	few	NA	CASSIDQAPYNEQFF	TGTGCCAGTAGTATAGACCAAGCTCCCTACAATGAGCAGTTCTTC
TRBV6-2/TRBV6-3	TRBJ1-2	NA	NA	CASTEGQFYTF	TGTGCCAGCACTGAAGGACAGTTCTACACCTTC
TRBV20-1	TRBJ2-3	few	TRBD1	CSARGGTGHTDTQYF	TGCAGTGCTAGAGGGGGGACAGGGCACACAGATACGCAGTATTTT
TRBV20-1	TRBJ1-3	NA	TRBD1	CSAPGTDGNTIYF	TGCAGTGCACCCGGGACAGACGGAAACACCATATATTTT
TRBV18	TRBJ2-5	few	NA	CASSPVGGGQETQYF	TGTGCCAGCTCACCGGTCGGGGGAGGCCAAGAGACCCAGTACTTC
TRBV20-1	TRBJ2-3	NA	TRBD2	CSVSAGATTDTQYF	TGCAGTGTTTCAGCGGGAGCTACTACAGATACGCAGTATTTT
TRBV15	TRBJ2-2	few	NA	CATSRAPAANTGELFF	TGTGCCACCAGCAGAGCACCAGCCGCGAACACCGGGGAGCTGTTTTTT
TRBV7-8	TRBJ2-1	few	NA	CASSLVASGYNEQFF	TGTGCCAGCAGCTTAGTGGCGTCAGGATACAATGAGCAGTTCTTC
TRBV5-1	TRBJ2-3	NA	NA	CASSLAGSRIQDTQYF	TGCGCCAGCAGCTTGGCCGGCAGCAGAATACAAGATACGCAGTATTTT
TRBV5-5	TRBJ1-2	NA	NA	CASSQGVIDYGYTF	TGTGCCAGCAGCCAAGGGGTTATCGACTATGGCTACACCTTC
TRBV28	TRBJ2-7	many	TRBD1	CASSEGGERSYEQYF	TGTGCCAGCAGTGAAGGGGGCGAGAGGTCCTACGAGCAGTACTTC
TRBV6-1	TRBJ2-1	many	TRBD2	CASSGTSGRANNEQFF	TGTGCCAGCAGTGGGACTAGCGGGAGGGCCAACAATGAGCAGTTCTTC
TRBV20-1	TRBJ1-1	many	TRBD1	CSARGYGTGGMNTEAFF	TGCAGTGCTAGAGGTTACGGGACAGGGGGAATGAACACTGAAGCTTTCTTT
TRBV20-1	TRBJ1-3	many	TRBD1	CSAIDRGSGNTIYF	TGCAGTGCAATAGACAGGGGTAGTGGAAACACCATATATTTT
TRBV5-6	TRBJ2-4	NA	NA	CASSDPRDPRVAKNIQYF	TGTGCCAGCAGCGACCCCCGGGATCCGAGGGTAGCCAAAAACATTCAGTACTTC
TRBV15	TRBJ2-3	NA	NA	CATSRDVRSGTDTQYF	TGTGCCACCAGCAGAGATGTCCGGAGTGGCACAGATACGCAGTATTTT
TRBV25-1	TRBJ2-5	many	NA	CASSDYRETQYF	TGTGCCAGCAGTGACTACCGGGAGACCCAGTACTTC
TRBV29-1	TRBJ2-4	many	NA	CSVERVLGTLNRAKNIQYF	TGCAGCGTTGAACGGGTGTTAGGGACACTTAATAGAGCCAAAAACATTCAGTACTTC
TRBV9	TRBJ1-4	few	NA	CASSVGSEGPGEKLFF	TGTGCCAGCAGCGTAGGGAGCGAGGGGCCGGGAGAAAAACTGTTTTTT
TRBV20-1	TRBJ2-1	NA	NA	CSAAPLGKEYGEQFF	TGCAGTGCCGCACCGCTGGGAAAAGAGTACGGTGAGCAGTTCTTC
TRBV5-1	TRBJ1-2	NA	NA	CASSLEQEYGYTF	TGCGCCAGCAGCTTGGAACAAGAGTATGGCTACACCTTC
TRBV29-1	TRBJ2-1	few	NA	CSVVQRGEQFF	TGCAGCGTTGTGCAGCGTGGTGAGCAGTTCTTC
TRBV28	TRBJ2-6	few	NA	CASSLGGAGIGLTGANVLTF	TGTGCCAGCAGTTTGGGGGGGGCAGGGATCGGCCTCACTGGGGCCAACGTCCTGACTTTC
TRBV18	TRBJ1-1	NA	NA	CASSRRRGVNTEAFF	TGTGCCAGCTCCCGACGAAGGGGGGTGAACACTGAAGCTTTCTTT
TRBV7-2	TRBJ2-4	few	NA	CASKVGSGRENIQYF	TGTGCCAGCAAAGTGGGTTCGGGCCGGGAAAACATTCAGTACTTC
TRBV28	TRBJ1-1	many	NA	CASSSNMNTEAFF	TGTGCCAGCAGTTCCAACATGAACACTGAAGCTTTCTTT
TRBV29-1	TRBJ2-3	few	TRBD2	CSVERSRGIITDTQYF	TGCAGCGTTGAGCGCTCGCGGGGGATCATCACAGATACGCAGTATTTT
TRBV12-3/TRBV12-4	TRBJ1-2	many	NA	CASSGGPVSNYGYTF	TGTGCCAGCTCGGGGGGTCCAGTCTCTAACTATGGCTACACCTTC
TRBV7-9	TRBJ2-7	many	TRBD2	CASSWDSGRDSYEQYF	TGTGCCAGCAGCTGGGATAGCGGGAGGGACTCCTACGAGCAGTACTTC
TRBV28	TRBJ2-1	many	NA	CASSSIGRDSTYNEQFF	TGTGCCAGCAGTTCCATAGGGCGGGACAGCACCTACAATGAGCAGTTCTTC
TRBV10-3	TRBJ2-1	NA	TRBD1	CAISESLFGTVDNEQFF	TGTGCCATCAGTGAGTCTCTGTTCGGGACAGTTGACAATGAGCAGTTCTTC
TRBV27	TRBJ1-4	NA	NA	CATGRGEGVGKLFF	TGTGCCACCGGCCGTGGGGAAGGTGTGGGGAAACTGTTTTTT
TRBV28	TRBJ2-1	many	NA	CASGETSYNEQFF	TGTGCCAGCGGGGAGACCTCCTACAATGAGCAGTTCTTC
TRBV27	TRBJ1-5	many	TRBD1	CASSPRTGGGVMPQHF	TGTGCCAGCAGCCCTAGGACAGGGGGAGGAGTAATGCCCCAGCATTTT
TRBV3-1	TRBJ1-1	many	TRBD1	CASSPGQGNTEAFF	TGTGCCAGCAGCCCAGGACAGGGCAACACTGAAGCTTTCTTT
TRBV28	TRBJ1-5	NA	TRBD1	CAGGGQGRGNQPQHF	TGTGCCGGCGGGGGACAGGGACGGGGCAATCAGCCCCAGCATTTT
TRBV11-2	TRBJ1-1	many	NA	CASSLAGRVFAGMNTEAFF	TGTGCCAGCAGCTTAGCCGGACGGGTTTTTGCTGGAATGAACACTGAAGCTTTCTTT